A single sample is the source of the 29 T cell receptor beta chains below, sequenced in a study of blood T cells in healthy people across ages (dated by TCRdb to 2014 to 2015). Library construction relied on 5' RACE. The reads were generated on an Illumina HiSeq 2500. The second PCR ran for roughly 7 to 12 cycles and used a J-beta primer mix along with a sample-barcoded 5' primer. The raw public reads went through TCRdb reprocessing: fastp at Q25, MiXCR clone calling, in-frame beta chains kept. Each CDR3 protein appears once, grouped with its most common genes and DNA. The sample includes about 670,000 distinct CDR3 sequences, with about 50% observed a single time. In total, the top ten clones hold approximately 13% of the sample. Sequences were obtained from blood. These receptor sequences come from a woman of 80 years or more in good health.

This clonotype was picked up many times. V is TRBV7-9 and J is TRBJ2-3; D unresolved. This CDR3 has 11 residues. CDR1 and CDR2 (germline): SEHNR, FQNEAQ (reference sequence). Trimming pared 9 bases from V and 8 bases from J, leaving 12 bases between. CDR3 amino acids: CASDRVGTQYF. The CDR3 nucleotides are TGTGCCAGTGACCGAGTTGGTACGCAGTATTTT.

In regard to this clonotype: A much larger clone differs by one base, so this may be a read error. The chain carries TRBV27 and TRBJ2-7; TRBD2 is a possible D gene (6 bases). The V gene lost 5 bases and the J gene lost 3 bases, with 11 bases spanning the gap. Looked up from germline, CDR1 is MNHEY and CDR2 is SMNVEV (reference sequence). The CDR3 is made up of 13 amino acids. DNA for the CDR3: TGTGCCAGCAGTGGAGGGACGGACTACGAGCAGTACTTC. Protein: CASSGGTDYEQYF.

This clonotype was observed many times. V gene TRBV29-1 combines with J gene TRBJ2-1; 7 nucleotides match TRBD2. This CDR3 contains 13 residues. CDR1 is SQVTM, CDR2 ANQGSEA, per germline. V gave up 3 bases and J gave up 2 bases; unmatched junction bases: 1. The CDR3 region is CSVEGTTYNEQFF. The CDR3 bases are TGCAGCGTTGAGGGGACTACCTACAATGAGCAGTTCTTC.

Of note for this clonotype: Since a much larger clone is just one base distant, this may be a read error. The chain recombines TRBV5-1 with TRBJ2-3; TRBD2 matches 10 bases. Germline V gives CDR1 SGHRS, CDR2 YFSETQ. V lost 3 bases to trimming and J lost 5 bases; unmatched junction nucleotides: 6. The CDR3 is 15 residues long. The DNA of the CDR3 is TGCGCCAGCAGCTCCCGGACTAGCGGCATAGATACGCAGTATTTT. The encoded protein is CASSSRTSGIDTQYF.

This clonotype was seen many times. V is TRBV7-2 and J is TRBJ2-1, with a weak D call TRBD1 (6 bases). The CDR3 is 14 amino acids. The V end lost 7 bases, the J end lost 10 bases, and 20 bases lay between the germline ends. Looked up from germline, CDR1 is SGHTA and CDR2 is FQGNSA. CDR3 amino acids: CASTPRDIFGEQFF. The CDR3 DNA sequence: TGTGCCAGCACCCCCCGGGACATCTTCGGGGAGCAGTTCTTC.

The chain has TRBV6-6 and TRBJ2-6; 9 bases are a match to TRBD1. The CDR3 has 15 residues. Germline V gene lookup returns CDR1 MNHNY and CDR2 SVGAGI (reference sequence). DNA for the CDR3: TGTTCCACCGGGACAGGGAGCACCGGGGCCAACGTCCTGACTTTC. Amino acids: CSTGTGSTGANVLTF.

A note on this clonotype: A read error may explain this, as a much larger clone is one base away. V and J are TRBV7-9 and TRBJ2-1, with 14 bases that match TRBD2. The germline gives CDR1 SEHNR, CDR2 FQNEAQ (reference sequence). The length of the CDR3 is 16 residues. J was trimmed by 6 bases and V by 5 bases; bases with no gene match: 6. CDR3 protein: CASSLGLAGVFNEQFF. The CDR3 coding sequence is TGTGCCAGCAGCCTGGGACTAGCGGGAGTCTTCAATGAGCAGTTCTTC. Based on the CDR3 plus reference TRBV7-9 and TRBJ2-1, the full variable domain is DTGVSQNPRHKITKRGQNVTFRCDPISEHNRLYWYRQTLGQGPEFLTYFQNEAQLEKSRLLSDRFSAERPKGSFSTLEIQRTEQGDSAMYLCASSLGLAGVFNEQFFGPGTRLTVL.

Points on this clonotype: Possible read error: a much larger clone is one base away. The chain recombines TRBV7-2 with TRBJ1-1, with D uncertain. V dropped 1 base and J dropped 6 bases, with 12 bases sitting between them. The germline CDR1 and CDR2 sequences are SGHTA and FQGNSA. This CDR3 region has 14 residues. The CDR3, as DNA: TGTGCCAGCAGCTTAGGAGGGTTTGGGGCTGAAGCTTTCTTT. It specifies CASSLGGFGAEAFF.

The chain employs TRBV29-1 and TRBJ1-2; 8 bases are shared with TRBD1. J was trimmed by 6 bases and V by 6 bases; bases with no gene match: 9. The CDR3 has 13 amino acids. Germline V gene data show CDR1 as SQVTM and CDR2 as ANQGSEA. The CDR3 DNA is TGCAGCGTGAATGACAGGGGCCTAGATGGCTACACCTTC. Protein: CSVNDRGLDGYTF.

This clonotype was seen a few times. The rearrangement joins TRBV18 to TRBJ2-3; no clear D. Germline lookup yields CDR1 KGHSH and CDR2 LQKENI. V dropped 2 bases and J dropped 0 bases, with 6 bases sitting between them. The CDR3 is 14 amino acids. The CDR3 bases are TGTGCCAGCTCACCAACAAGAAGCACAGATACGCAGTATTTT. Its protein is CASSPTRSTDTQYF.

The V gene is TRBV7-3, the J gene TRBJ2-1; the match to TRBD2 covers 7 bases. Germline V lookup: CDR1 SGHTA, CDR2 FQGTGA. CDR3 length: 15 amino acids. J gave up 4 bases and V 5 bases, and 8 bases lay outside the gene matches. The CDR3 region is CASSRLTGGYNEQFF. DNA for the CDR3: TGTGCCAGCAGCCGACTAACGGGAGGTTACAATGAGCAGTTCTTC.

This clonotype was recorded a few times. The chain uses TRBV24-1 and TRBJ2-1; 9 positions match TRBD2. The V gene's germline CDR1 is KGHDR and CDR2 SFDVKD. The CDR3 covers 18 residues. Losses at the gene ends were 3 bases for V and 2 bases for J; bases not matched to a gene: 10. CDR3 bases: TGTGCCACCAGTGATCCCCGTCCCGGGACTAGCCCCTACAATGAGCAGTTCTTC. It codes for CATSDPRPGTSPYNEQFF.

The rearrangement joins TRBV7-8 to TRBJ2-5; D not resolved. Deletions cut 7 bases from V and 11 bases from J, with 14 bases between. Germline assignment: CDR1 SGHVS and CDR2 FQNEAQ. The CDR3 spans 11 residues. CDR3: CASTWANEQYF. CDR3 coding DNA: TGTGCCAGCACCTGGGCCAATGAGCAGTACTTC.

A remark on this clonotype: This may stem from a read error, because a much larger clone lies one nucleotide away. This chain joins TRBV24-1 and TRBJ1-2; TRBD1 agrees at 8 bases. J lost 4 bases, V lost 3 bases, and 6 bases had no gene match. This CDR3 is 15 amino acids long. CDR1 and CDR2 from the germline V gene are KGHDR and SFDVKD. CDR3 residues: CATSDGGQDIYGYTF. The DNA for the CDR3 is TGTGCCACCAGTGATGGGGGACAGGACATCTATGGCTACACCTTC.

The chain links TRBV7-9 to TRBJ1-4; D is unclear. The germline V and J ends were trimmed by 2 bases and 7 bases, with 8 bases remaining between them. The germline V gene encodes CDR1 SEHNR and CDR2 FQNEAQ (reference sequence). The CDR3 loop spans 13 amino acids. Here the CDR3 reads CASSLPTVEKLFF. CDR3 DNA: TGTGCCAGCAGCTTACCGACGGTTGAAAAACTGTTTTTT.

The chain is built from TRBV7-3 and TRBJ2-1, with 9 bases lining up with TRBD2. There are 18 residues in the CDR3. From germline, CDR1 is SGHTA and CDR2 FQGTGA. The junction had 15 bases not matched to a gene; V was cut back by 0 bases and J by 9 bases. CDR3 bases: TGTGCCAGCAGCTTAACCAATATAAAGTTAGCGGGAGTCAGTGAGCAGTTCTTC. Protein sequence: CASSLTNIKLAGVSEQFF.

V and J are TRBV7-3 and TRBJ2-1; TRBD2 matches at 11 bases. Trimming removed 5 bases from V and 11 bases from J; junction bases left unmatched: 11. Germline V gene sequence: CDR1 SGHTA, CDR2 FQGTGA. This CDR3 is built from 15 residues. CDR3 in amino acids: CASSLSQGLAAKQFF. CDR3 DNA sequence: TGTGCCAGCAGCCTTTCACAGGGACTAGCGGCTAAGCAGTTCTTC.

This chain connects TRBV29-1 to TRBJ2-3; possibly TRBD2 for D (5 bases). This CDR3 region has 15 residues. V gave up 3 bases and J gave up 4 bases, with 17 bases separating them. Germline CDR1 SQVTM, CDR2 ANQGSEA. The CDR3 sequence is CSVDVLSTRADTQYF. CDR3 nucleotides: TGCAGCGTTGACGTACTCTCAACGAGGGCAGATACGCAGTATTTT.

This clonotype was recorded at least ten times. The rearrangement joins TRBV9 to TRBJ2-4, with TRBD1 matching over 7 bases. CDR1 and CDR2 (germline): SGDLS, YYNGEE. Unmatched junction bases numbered 10, after V lost 4 bases and J lost 6 bases. The CDR3 sequence is 15 residues long. The CDR3 DNA reads as TGTGCCAGCAGCTCTACAGGGGTTTTGGGAAACATTCAGTACTTC. Its protein is CASSSTGVLGNIQYF.

This clonotype was found a few times. This chain connects TRBV4-2 to TRBJ2-1; D uncertain. The CDR3 is 13 amino acids. Germline V gives CDR1 LGHNA, CDR2 YNFKEQ. V lost 4 bases to trimming and J lost 6 bases, with 10 bases between them. CDR3 coding DNA: TGTGCCAGCAGCCGGGCCCCACGCAATGAGCAGTTCTTC. Protein sequence: CASSRAPRNEQFF.

The rearrangement joins TRBV5-1 to TRBJ2-3, with TRBD2 matching 11 bases. The CDR3 loop spans 16 amino acids. V was pared by 1 base and J by 1 base, with 2 bases of the junction left unmatched. Germline assignment: CDR1 SGHRS and CDR2 YFSETQ. The CDR3: CASSLLGLAGTDTQYF. The CDR3 DNA reads as TGCGCCAGCAGCTTGTTGGGACTAGCGGGCACAGATACGCAGTATTTT.

The chain is built from TRBV7-9 and TRBJ1-5; no clear D gene. The CDR3 has 14 residues. The V gene's germline CDR1 is SEHNR and CDR2 FQNEAQ (reference sequence). The V end lost 6 bases, the J end lost 4 bases, and 13 bases lay between the germline ends. The CDR3 loop reads CASSAGPENQPQHF. As DNA, the CDR3 is TGTGCCAGCAGTGCCGGGCCCGAAAATCAGCCCCAGCATTTT.

The chain is built from TRBV18 and TRBJ1-4; 8 nucleotides match TRBD1. With V trimmed by 1 base and J by 8 bases, 6 bases remained unmatched. The germline CDR1 and CDR2 sequences are KGHSH and LQKENI. The CDR3 consists of 15 residues. The DNA for the CDR3 is TGTGCCAGCTCACCACTCGACAGGGGAGGCGAAAAACTGTTTTTT. As protein: CASSPLDRGGEKLFF.

The chain couples TRBV6-1 to TRBJ2-7; TRBD1 matches at 7 bases. There are 15 residues in the CDR3. V dropped 7 bases and J dropped 3; count of bases not matched to a gene: 12. Germline V lookup: CDR1 MNHNS, CDR2 SASEGT. CDR3 region: CASNRQGWWDYEQYF. The CDR3, as DNA: TGTGCCAGCAATAGACAGGGATGGTGGGACTACGAGCAGTACTTC.

V gene TRBV7-9 combines with J gene TRBJ1-5, with 9 bases that match TRBD1. This CDR3 has 16 residues. The germline CDR1 and CDR2 sequences are SEHNR and FQNEAQ (reference sequence). The V gene end was trimmed by 5 bases and the J gene end by 3 bases; junction bases not matched to a gene: 8. The DNA for the CDR3 is TGTGCCAGCAGCACGGCCGGGACAGGGATCAATCAGCCCCAGCATTTT. This sequence encodes CASSTAGTGINQPQHF.

This clonotype was detected many times. CDR3 region: CAGGQNYEQYF. The CDR3 coding sequence is TGTGCCGGCGGACAGAACTACGAGCAGTACTTC. The rearrangement uses TRBV2 and TRBJ2-7; D may be TRBD1 (6 bases). The CDR3 spans 11 residues. Germline V gene sequence: CDR1 SNHLY, CDR2 FYNNEI. Trimming stripped 11 bases from V and 3 bases from J, with 11 bases between. Supplemented by reference TRBV2 and TRBJ2-7, the full variable domain reads EPEVTQTPSHQVTQMGQEVILRCVPISNHLYFYWYRQILGQKVEFLVSFYNNEISEKSEIFDDQFSVERPDGSNFTLKIRSTKLEDSAMYFCAGGQNYEQYFGPGTRLTVT.

Remarks on this clonotype: One base away lies a much larger clone, so this may be a sequencing read error. The CDR3 DNA is TGTGCCACCAGCAGCCCACGAGCGGGGACAGATACGCAGTATTTT. This translates into CATSSPRAGTDTQYF. J is TRBJ2-3 and V is TRBV15; 7 nucleotides agree with TRBD2. Trimming removed 3 bases from V and 3 bases from J; junction bases left unmatched: 6. The CDR3 has 15 residues. Germline assignment: CDR1 LNHNV and CDR2 YYDKDF (reference sequence).

Concerning this clonotype itself: One junction end disagrees with the germline gene, perhaps due to a read error. This chain uses TRBV5-1 with TRBJ2-3; either TRBD1 or TRBD2 may fit D (6 bases each). CDR3 length: 14 amino acids. In germline, CDR1 is SGHRS, CDR2 YFSETQ. CDR3 protein: CANSQAWGAGTQYF. CDR3 DNA: TGCGCCAACAGCCAGGCTTGGGGGGCAGGAACGCAGTATTTT.

The V and J genes are TRBV4-2 and TRBJ2-2, with 7 bases fitting TRBD2. The CDR3 runs to 16 residues. Trimming removed 1 base from V and 1 base from J; junction bases left unmatched: 3. Germline-derived CDR1 and CDR2 are LGHNA and YNFKEQ. CDR3 protein: CASSQVVAGNTGELFF. CDR3 bases: TGTGCCAGCAGCCAAGTGGTAGCGGGGAACACCGGGGAGCTGTTTTTT.